This TCR beta chain was recovered during a study of identifying expanded T cells in peripheral blood. In regard to this clone: Its antigen is not known.

Healthy donors had no documented immune events, such as infections, while sampled. The assay was immunoSEQ multiplex PCR, and TCRdb's table has in-frame clones only and misses some. The sample includes 65,000 to 95,000 clones, roughly 84% of them seen just once. The study's findings and limits: Clone count variance between roughly 2-week samples rose with total template count. Over approximately two and four weeks, about 15 and 19 clones changed, versus more than 1 between replicates.

V was pared by 2 bases and J by 2 bases, with 10 bases between. This CDR3 has 15 residues. Germline values: CDR1 SGHTA, CDR2 FQGNSA. The rearrangement joins TRBV7-2 to TRBJ1-5; possible D gene TRBD1, 5 bases. The source of this sequence is a person between 18 and 75 years old in good health. The sample taken for sequencing was blood. This CDR3 is CASSLLPGGNQPQHF. Here the CDR3 DNA reads TGTGCCAGCAGCTTATTGCCGGGGGGCAATCAGCCCCAGCATTTT.